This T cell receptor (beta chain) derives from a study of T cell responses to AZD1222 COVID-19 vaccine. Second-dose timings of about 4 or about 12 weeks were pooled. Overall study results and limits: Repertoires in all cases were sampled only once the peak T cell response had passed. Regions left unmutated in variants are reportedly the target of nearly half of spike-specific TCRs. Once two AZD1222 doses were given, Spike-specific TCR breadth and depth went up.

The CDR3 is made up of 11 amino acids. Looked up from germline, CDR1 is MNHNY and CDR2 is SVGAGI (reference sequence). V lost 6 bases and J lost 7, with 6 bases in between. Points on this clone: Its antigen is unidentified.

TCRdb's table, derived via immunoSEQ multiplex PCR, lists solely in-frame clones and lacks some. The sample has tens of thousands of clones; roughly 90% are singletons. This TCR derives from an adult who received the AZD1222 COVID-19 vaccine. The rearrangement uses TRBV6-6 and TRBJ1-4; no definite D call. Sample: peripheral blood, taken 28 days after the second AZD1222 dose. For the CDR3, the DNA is TGTGCCAGCAGCCTAGGTGAAAAACTGTTTTTT. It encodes CASSLGEKLFF.